These 13 T cell receptor beta chains came from one sample sequenced in a study of T cell changes during pregnancy in multiple sclerosis (dated by TCRdb to between 2018 and 2020). Library preparation employed the immunoSEQ multiplex PCR assay. TCRdb re-hosts the immuneACCESS table, in-frame sequences only. Its copies lack some clones; in the studies checked, an unresolved V gene accounts for under half of them, and the cause for the rest is not known. The sample has approximately 80,000 clones on record, 93% of them singletons. Approximately 0.79% of the sample is in the top ten clones. Material: peripheral blood, obtained in the second trimester of pregnancy. All receptors derive from a female donor in good health, enrolled as a control in a pregnancy study.

The genes are TRBV7-2 and TRBJ1-5; D perhaps matches TRBD1 (5 bases). The germline V gene encodes CDR1 SGHTA and CDR2 FQGNSA. The CDR3 has 16 amino acids. Trimming pared 2 bases from V and 1 base from J, leaving 12 bases between. The CDR3 protein is CASSLFGGGSNQPQHF. DNA of the CDR3: TGTGCCAGCAGCTTATTCGGGGGGGGGAGCAATCAGCCCCAGCATTTT.

V and J are TRBV27 and TRBJ1-5; 8 bases map to TRBD1. CDR1 is MNHEY, CDR2 SMNVEV, per germline (reference sequence). J was trimmed by 6 bases and V by 6 bases; bases with no gene match: 10. The CDR3 is 15 residues long. CDR3 residues: CASRPIDRGGQPQHF. The CDR3 DNA reads TGTGCCAGCAGACCCATCGACAGGGGCGGTCAGCCCCAGCATTTT.

The chain links TRBV5-4 to TRBJ2-1, with D perhaps TRBD1 (5 bases). Germline V gene lookup returns CDR1 SGHNT and CDR2 YYREEE (reference sequence). This CDR3 contains 15 residues. V gave up 0 bases and J gave up 7 bases, with 14 bases separating them. The CDR3 DNA reads TGTGCCAGCAGCTTGGGGTCAGGGAAACCAAATGAGCAGTTCTTC. It translates to CASSLGSGKPNEQFF.

This clone appeared once. The rearrangement links TRBV5-4 to TRBJ2-3, with 11 bases that match TRBD1. The CDR3 sequence is 15 residues long. Germline V CDR1 and CDR2: SGHNT, YYREEE (reference sequence). Trimming cost V 3 bases and J 5 bases; bases outside gene matches: 5. The DNA of the CDR3 is TGTGCCAGCAGCTCGGGACAGGGGGTAAGAGATACGCAGTATTTT. Its protein is CASSSGQGVRDTQYF.

The chain recombines TRBV7-2 with TRBJ2-5; D remains unclear. V gave up 1 base and J gave up 3 bases, with 12 bases separating them. The germline CDR1 and CDR2 sequences are SGHTA and FQGNSA. CDR3 length: 15 residues. DNA of the CDR3: TGTGCCAGCAGCTTAGGAGCGCTCCGGGAAGAGACCCAGTACTTC. Residues: CASSLGALREETQYF.

The J gene is TRBJ1-5, the V gene TRBV21-1; the table's D call TRBD1 went unverified against the DNA. TRBV21-1 is annotated as a pseudogene. The CDR3 has 15 residues. The CDR3 loop is CASSRPCRDNQPQHF. In nucleotides, the CDR3 is TGTGCCAGCAGCCGACCTTGCAGGGACAATCAGCCCCAGCATTTT.

The V gene is TRBV11-2, the J gene TRBJ2-1; 10 nucleotides align to TRBD2. Germline V gene sequence: CDR1 SGHAT, CDR2 FQNNGV. With V trimmed by 6 bases and J by 6 bases, 8 bases remained unmatched. The CDR3 has 15 amino acids. The CDR3 region has the DNA TGTGCCAGCAGTCGTCTAGCGGGGGACAGCAATGAGCAGTTCTTC. Protein sequence: CASSRLAGDSNEQFF.

V and J are TRBV4-3 and TRBJ2-7; 7 nucleotides line up with TRBD1. The germline gives CDR1 LGHNA, CDR2 YSLEER. V shed 3 bases and J 1 base; nucleotides not matched to a gene: 6. The CDR3 consists of 15 residues. DNA for the CDR3: TGCGCCAGCAGCCAGGGACAGTCCCTTTCCTACGAGCAGTACTTC. Translating gives CASSQGQSLSYEQYF.

This clone was recorded only once. The V and J genes are TRBV11-2 and TRBJ2-2, with D perhaps matching TRBD2 (6 bases). Between the trimmed V and J ends, which lost 4 bases and 0 bases, there was a span of 12 bases. The CDR3 contains 16 residues. In germline, CDR1 is SGHAT, CDR2 FQNNGV. CDR3 sequence (DNA): TGTGCCAGCAGCTCCCCGGGAGTTACGAACACCGGGGAGCTGTTTTTT. This gives the protein CASSSPGVTNTGELFF.

V gene TRBV29-1 combines with J gene TRBJ2-3; the D gene is possibly TRBD2 (7 bases). The CDR3 runs to 15 residues. Germline CDR1 is SQVTM and CDR2 is ANQGSEA. The germline V and J ends were trimmed by 5 bases and 0 bases, with 15 bases remaining between them. The CDR3: CSVRRAGASTDTQYF. The CDR3 DNA reads as TGCAGCGTTCGGAGGGCGGGGGCGAGCACAGATACGCAGTATTTT.

The V call is TRBV4-3, the J call TRBJ1-5, with 10 nucleotides matching TRBD1. V gave up 2 bases and J gave up 6 bases; unmatched junction bases: 10. The germline V gene has CDR1 LGHNA and CDR2 YSLEER. The CDR3 runs 17 residues. CDR3: CASSQTAIDRGPQPQHF. The DNA for the CDR3 is TGCGCCAGCAGCCAAACAGCTATCGACAGGGGGCCTCAGCCCCAGCATTTT.

This clone appeared a single time. This rearrangement joins TRBV13 to TRBJ1-4, with 8 bases aligning to TRBD1. This CDR3 comprises 15 residues. V was clipped by 2 bases and J by 4 bases; unmatched bases: 3. Germline V CDR1 and CDR2: PRHDT, FYEKMQ (reference sequence). The CDR3 loop reads CASSLHTGGNEKLFF. In nucleotides, the CDR3 is TGTGCCAGCAGCTTACACACAGGGGGTAATGAAAAACTGTTTTTT.

The chain joins TRBV5-6 to TRBJ2-1, with TRBD2 matching over 9 bases. The CDR3 length is 16 residues. Germline V gives CDR1 SGHDT, CDR2 YYEEEE. V was clipped by 0 bases and J by 6 bases; unmatched bases: 7. The CDR3 region is CASSLGGGAYINEQFF. The CDR3 DNA reads as TGTGCCAGCAGCTTGGGCGGGGGGGCCTATATCAATGAGCAGTTCTTC.